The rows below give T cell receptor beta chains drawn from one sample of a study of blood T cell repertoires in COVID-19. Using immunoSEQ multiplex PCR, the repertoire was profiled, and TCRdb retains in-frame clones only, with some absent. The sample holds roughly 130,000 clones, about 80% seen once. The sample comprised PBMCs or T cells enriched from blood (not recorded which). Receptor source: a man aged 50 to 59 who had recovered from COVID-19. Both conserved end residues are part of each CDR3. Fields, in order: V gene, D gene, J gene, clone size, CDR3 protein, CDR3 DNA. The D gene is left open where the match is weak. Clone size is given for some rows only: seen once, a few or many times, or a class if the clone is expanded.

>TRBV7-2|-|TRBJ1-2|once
CASSSWGPSPYGYTF
TGTGCCAGCAGCTCTTGGGGCCCTTCTCCTTATGGCTACACCTTC
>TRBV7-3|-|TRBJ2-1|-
CASSLEGARNNEQFF
TGTGCCAGCAGCTTAGAAGGAGCAAGAAACAATGAGCAGTTCTTC
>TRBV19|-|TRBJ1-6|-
CASSIGGTRKSPLHF
TGTGCCAGTAGTATTGGAGGGACGCGCAAATCACCCCTCCACTTT
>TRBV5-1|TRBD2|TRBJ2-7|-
CASSFGLAGGEQYF
TGCGCCAGCAGCTTTGGACTAGCGGGGGGCGAGCAGTACTTC
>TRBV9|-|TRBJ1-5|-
CASSEDGSSNQPQHF
TGTGCCAGCAGCGAGGACGGGAGTAGCAATCAGCCCCAGCATTTT
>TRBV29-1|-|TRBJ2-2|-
CSVVTGTNTGELFF
TGCAGCGTAGTGACAGGAACGAACACCGGGGAGCTGTTTTTT
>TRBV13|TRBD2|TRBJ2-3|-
CASSSTSGGRLSTDTQYF
TGTGCCAGCAGCTCTACTAGCGGGGGGCGCCTAAGCACAGATACGCAGTATTTT
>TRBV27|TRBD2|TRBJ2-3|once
CASTNTGTRSDTQYF
TGTGCCAGCACTAACACCGGGACTAGGTCAGATACGCAGTATTTT
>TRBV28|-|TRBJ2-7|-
CASTAEASEQYF
TGTGCCAGCACCGCTGAGGCCTCCGAGCAGTACTTC
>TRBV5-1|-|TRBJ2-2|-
CASSPGGKNTGELFF
TGCGCCAGCAGCCCAGGGGGGAAAAACACCGGGGAGCTGTTTTTT
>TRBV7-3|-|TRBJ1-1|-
CASSLMAATGNTEAFF
TGTGCCAGCAGCTTAATGGCCGCGACAGGGAACACTGAAGCTTTCTTT
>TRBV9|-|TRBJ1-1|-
CASSVRRDGNTEAFF
TGTGCCAGCAGCGTACGGCGGGACGGAAACACTGAAGCTTTCTTT
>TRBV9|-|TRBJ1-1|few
CASSVAYYNTEAFF
TGTGCCAGCAGCGTAGCTTATTATAACACTGAAGCTTTCTTT
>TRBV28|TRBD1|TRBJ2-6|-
CASSSRGPIEGPGANVLTF
TGTGCCAGCAGTTCCAGGGGGCCCATCGAGGGGCCTGGGGCCAACGTCCTGACTTTC
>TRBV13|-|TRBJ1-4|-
CASSLQGTNEKLFF
TGTGCCAGCAGCTTACAGGGAACTAATGAAAAACTGTTTTTT
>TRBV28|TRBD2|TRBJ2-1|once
CASSLPTSGGWQFF
TGTGCCAGCAGTTTACCTACTAGCGGGGGATGGCAGTTCTTC
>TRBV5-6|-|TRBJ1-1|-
CASSLAPGRNTEAFF
TGTGCCAGCAGCTTGGCCCCGGGTCGGAACACTGAAGCTTTCTTT
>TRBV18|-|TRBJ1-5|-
CASSPDIGGNQPQHF
TGTGCCAGCTCACCAGATATAGGGGGCAATCAGCCCCAGCATTTT
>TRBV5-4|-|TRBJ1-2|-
CASSEVDRTFNYGYTF
TGTGCCAGCAGTGAGGTTGACAGAACCTTTAACTATGGCTACACCTTC
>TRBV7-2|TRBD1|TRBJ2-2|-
CASSPDRGLTGELFF
TGTGCCAGCAGCCCCGACAGGGGGCTTACCGGGGAGCTGTTTTTT
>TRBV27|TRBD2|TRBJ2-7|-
CAASGASYEQYF
TGTGCCGCTAGCGGGGCTAGTTACGAGCAGTACTTC
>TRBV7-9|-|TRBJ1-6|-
CASSLVAGSSPLHF
TGTGCCAGCAGCTTAGTGGCAGGGTCTTCACCCCTCCACTTT
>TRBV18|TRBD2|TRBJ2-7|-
CASSPRGLAGAGEQYF
TGTGCCAGCTCACCCCGAGGACTAGCGGGGGCGGGAGAGCAGTACTTC
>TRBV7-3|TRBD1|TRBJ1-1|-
CASSFTGGNTEAFF
TGTGCCAGCAGCTTCACAGGGGGGAACACTGAAGCTTTCTTT
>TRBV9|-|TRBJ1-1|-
CASSVGQENTEAFF
TGTGCCAGCAGCGTAGGCCAGGAGAACACTGAAGCTTTCTTT
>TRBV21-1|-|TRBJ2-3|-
CASRLRDTQYF
TGTGCCAGCAGACTGAGGGATACGCAGTATTTT
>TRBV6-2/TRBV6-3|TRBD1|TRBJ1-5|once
CASRPYRGRSNQPQHF
TGTGCCAGCAGACCTTACAGGGGAAGGAGCAATCAGCCCCAGCATTTT
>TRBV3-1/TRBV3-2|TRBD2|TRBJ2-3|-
CASSRLSGGKDTQYF
TGTGCCAGCAGCCGCTTGTCGGGGGGGAAAGATACGCAGTATTTT
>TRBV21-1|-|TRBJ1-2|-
CASSNPPAAGYTF
TGTGCCAGCAGCAACCCCCCGGCGGCTGGCTACACCTTC
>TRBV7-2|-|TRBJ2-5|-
CASSRGGKRETQYF
TGTGCCAGCAGCCGTGGAGGGAAACGAGAGACCCAGTACTTC
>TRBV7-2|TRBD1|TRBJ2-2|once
CASSWDRPNTGELFF
TGTGCCAGCAGTTGGGACAGACCGAACACCGGGGAGCTGTTTTTT
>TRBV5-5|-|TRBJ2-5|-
CASRDWLGETQYF
TGTGCCAGCAGGGACTGGCTTGGTGAGACCCAGTACTTC
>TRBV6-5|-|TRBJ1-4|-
CASSYLTGLGDEKLFF
TGTGCCAGCAGTTACCTTACAGGGCTGGGGGATGAAAAACTGTTTTTT
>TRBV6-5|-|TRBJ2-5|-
CASSPTIPKETQYF
TGTGCCAGCAGCCCGACTATCCCCAAAGAGACCCAGTACTTC
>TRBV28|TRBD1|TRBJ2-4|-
CASSQGQAIAKNIQYF
TGTGCCAGCAGTCAAGGACAGGCGATAGCCAAAAACATTCAGTACTTC
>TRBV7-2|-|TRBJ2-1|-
CASSLRGSDGNEQFF
TGTGCCAGCAGCCTACGGGGTTCAGACGGCAATGAGCAGTTCTTC
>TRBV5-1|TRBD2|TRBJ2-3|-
CASSLGGGATDTQYF
TGCGCCAGCAGCTTGGGCGGGGGGGCCACAGATACGCAGTATTTT